This T cell receptor (beta chain) was documented in a study of blood T cell repertoires in COVID-19. Turning to the study itself: Cohort 3 recovered donors had two negative PCRs, clearance, or symptom resolution. Material from acute and convalescent COVID-19 was sourced from the United States, Italy and Spain.

With 5 bases removed from V and 7 bases from J, the gap between germline ends came to 9 bases. CDR1 is SQVTM, CDR2 ANQGSEA, per germline. The CDR3 spans 10 residues. Participants were aged 18 to 89 years from about 25 US areas. Cohorts were based on clinical histories the participants reported. This clone was counted once. The repertoire was sequenced with immunoSEQ multiplex PCR; TCRdb's copy has only in-frame clones and lacks some. The table has 250,000 to 300,000 clones, about 88% seen once. Specimen: PBMCs or T cells enriched from blood (not recorded which). V is TRBV29-1 and J is TRBJ2-7, with D tentatively TRBD1 (5 bases). This clonotype originated in an older woman in a cohort exposed to, infected with or recovered from COVID-19 (not recorded which). CDR3: CSVMGREQYF. The CDR3 coding sequence is TGCAGCGTTATGGGGCGGGAGCAGTACTTC.